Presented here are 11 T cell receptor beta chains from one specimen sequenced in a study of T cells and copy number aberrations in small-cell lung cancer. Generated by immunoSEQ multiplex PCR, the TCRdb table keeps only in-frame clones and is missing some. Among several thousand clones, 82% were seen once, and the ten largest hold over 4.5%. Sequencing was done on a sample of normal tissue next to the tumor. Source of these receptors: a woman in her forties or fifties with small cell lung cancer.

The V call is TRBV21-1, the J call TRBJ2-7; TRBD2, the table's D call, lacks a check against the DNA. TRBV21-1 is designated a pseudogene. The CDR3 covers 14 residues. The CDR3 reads CASSTEPKTYEQYF. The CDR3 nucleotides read TGTGCCAGCAGCACCGAGCCCAAGACCTACGAGCAGTACTTC.

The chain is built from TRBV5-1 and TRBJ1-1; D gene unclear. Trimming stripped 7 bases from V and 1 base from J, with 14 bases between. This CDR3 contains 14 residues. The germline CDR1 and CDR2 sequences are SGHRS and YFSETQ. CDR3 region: CASGRPGSNTEAFF. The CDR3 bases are TGCGCCAGCGGTCGGCCGGGGTCGAACACTGAAGCTTTCTTT.

The CDR3 nucleotides read TGTGCCAGTAGTACCACAGGGGGATCCTACGAGCAGTACTTC. It specifies CASSTTGGSYEQYF. This rearrangement joins TRBV19 to TRBJ2-7; 8 positions agree with TRBD1. V lost 4 bases to trimming and J lost 1 base; unmatched junction nucleotides: 3. This CDR3 region has 14 residues. CDR1 is LNHDA and CDR2 is SQIVND in the germline V gene (reference sequence).

The CDR3 protein is CASSPGLAGGYYEQYF. The DNA for the CDR3 is TGTGCCAGCAGTCCGGGACTAGCGGGAGGCTACTACGAGCAGTACTTC. The chain recombines TRBV27 with TRBJ2-7; the match to TRBD2 covers 15 bases. The J segment lost 3 bases and the V segment lost 5 bases, leaving 5 bases of the junction unmatched. The germline V gene encodes CDR1 MNHEY and CDR2 SMNVEV (reference sequence). The CDR3 has 16 residues.

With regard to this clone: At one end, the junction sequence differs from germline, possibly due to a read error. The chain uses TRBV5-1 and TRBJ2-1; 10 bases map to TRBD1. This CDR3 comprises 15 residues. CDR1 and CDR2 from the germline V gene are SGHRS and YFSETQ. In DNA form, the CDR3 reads TGCGCCAGCACCTTGACAGGGGGCGCTCGGGTTGAGCAGTTCTTC. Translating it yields CASTLTGGARVEQFF.

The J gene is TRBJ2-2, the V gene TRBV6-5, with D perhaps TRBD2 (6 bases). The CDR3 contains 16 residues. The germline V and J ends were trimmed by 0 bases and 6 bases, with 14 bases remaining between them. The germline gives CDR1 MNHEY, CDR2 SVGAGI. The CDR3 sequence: CASSYSGTPGPGELFF. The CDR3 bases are TGTGCCAGCAGTTACTCCGGGACTCCCGGTCCCGGGGAGCTGTTTTTT.

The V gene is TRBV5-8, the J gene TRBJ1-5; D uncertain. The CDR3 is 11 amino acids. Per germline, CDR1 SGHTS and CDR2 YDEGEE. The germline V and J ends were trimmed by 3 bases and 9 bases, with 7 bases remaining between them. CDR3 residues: CASSSLGPQHF. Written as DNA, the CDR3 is TGTGCCAGCAGCTCCTTGGGGCCCCAGCATTTT. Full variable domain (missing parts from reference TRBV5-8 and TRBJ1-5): EAGVTQSPTHLIKTRGQQATLRCSPISGHTSVYWYQQALGLGLQFLLWYDEGEERNRGNFPPRFSGRQFPNYSSELNVNALELEDSALYLCASSSLGPQHFGDGTRLSIL.

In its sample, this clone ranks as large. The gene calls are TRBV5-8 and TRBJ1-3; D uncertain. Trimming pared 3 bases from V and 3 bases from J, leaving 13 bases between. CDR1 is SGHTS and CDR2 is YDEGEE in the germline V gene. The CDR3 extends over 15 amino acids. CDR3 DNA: TGTGCCAGCAGCTCAAAAACGCCTTTTGGAAACACCATATATTTT. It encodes CASSSKTPFGNTIYF.

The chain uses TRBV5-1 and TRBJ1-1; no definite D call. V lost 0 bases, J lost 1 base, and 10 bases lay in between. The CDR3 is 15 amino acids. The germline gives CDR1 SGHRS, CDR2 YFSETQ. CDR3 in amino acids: CASSLDGRPNTEAFF. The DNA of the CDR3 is TGCGCCAGCAGCTTGGATGGCAGACCGAACACTGAAGCTTTCTTT.

CDR3 nucleotide sequence: TGTGCCAGCAGCTTAACCCAGGGGGCGGGCTACGAGCAGTACTTC. This encodes CASSLTQGAGYEQYF. The gene calls are TRBV11-2 and TRBJ2-7; 8 bases align to TRBD1. This CDR3 has 15 amino acids. The V gene's germline CDR1 is SGHAT and CDR2 FQNNGV. J was trimmed by 3 bases and V by 2 bases; bases with no gene match: 6.

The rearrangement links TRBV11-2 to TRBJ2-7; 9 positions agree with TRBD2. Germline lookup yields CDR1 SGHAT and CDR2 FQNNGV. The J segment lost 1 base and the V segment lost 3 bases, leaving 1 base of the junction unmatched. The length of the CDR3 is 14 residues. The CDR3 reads CASSFTSGSYEQYF. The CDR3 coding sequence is TGTGCCAGCAGCTTTACTAGCGGGTCCTACGAGCAGTACTTC.